Presented here are 11 T cell receptor beta chains from one specimen sequenced in a study of CXCR3-negative and CXCR3-positive naive CD8 T cells. Carrying UMI labels, the TRB cDNA libraries were prepared through 5' RACE. After re-calling the 5' RACE reads, TCRdb lists one entry per CDR3 protein, DNA absent. The sample has fewer than 60,000 distinct CDR3 sequences; the top ten hold approximately 1.5%. What was sequenced was naive CXCR3- CD8+ T cells from blood. Subset meaning: CD45RO-CCR7+CD27+CD95- naive CD8+ T cells lacking CXCR3 (TNR3-). These receptors originate from a human donor in good health. Some clones in this sample may be carry-over from other donors' samples.

The chain combines TRBV12-3 or TRBV12-4 with TRBJ2-3; TCRdb picks TRBD1, but there is no DNA to check that call. The CDR3 has 14 residues. This CDR3 is CASSNAGPADTQYF.

V usage is TRBV28 and J usage is TRBJ2-7; TCRdb calls TRBD1, which cannot be checked without DNA. Germline CDR1 reads MDHEN; CDR2 reads SYDVKM. The CDR3 sequence is 16 residues long. Here the CDR3 reads CASSSTAGTASYEQYF.

The chain uses TRBV5-4 and TRBJ2-7; the D call of TRBD1 rests on TCRdb alone, since no DNA is present to check it. The CDR3 length is 13 residues. The V gene's germline CDR1 is SGHNT and CDR2 YYREEE (reference sequence). CDR3 amino acids: CASSFQGVYEQYF.

The V call is TRBV6-5, the J call TRBJ1-2. CDR1 MNHEY and CDR2 SVGAGI come from the germline V gene. The CDR3 runs to 14 residues. The CDR3 spells CASSYAGGGYGYTF.

V gene TRBV6-4 combines with J gene TRBJ2-3; without DNA, the TCRdb call of TRBD2 cannot be checked. Germline CDR1 MRHNA, CDR2 SNTAGT. The CDR3 runs 14 residues. CDR3 loop: CASSDTASLHTQYF.

The rearrangement joins TRBV28 to TRBJ2-7. The CDR3 is 13 residues long. Germline V gene sequence: CDR1 MDHEN, CDR2 SYDVKM. The CDR3 here is CASSFSRVGEQYF.

The rearrangement links TRBV4-3 to TRBJ2-7; TCRdb picks TRBD2, but there is no DNA to check that call. The CDR3 length is 15 residues. From germline, CDR1 is LGHNA and CDR2 YSLEER. Here the CDR3 reads CASSQDFEGFYEQYF.

This chain connects TRBV7-9 to TRBJ1-6; TCRdb designates TRBD1, a call that cannot be tested without DNA. This CDR3 has 16 residues. In germline, CDR1 is SEHNR, CDR2 FQNEAQ (reference sequence). The CDR3 sequence is CASSLVDGGANSPLHF. The full variable domain, completed using reference TRBV7-9 and TRBJ1-6, is DTGVSQNPRHKITKRGQNVTFRCDPISEHNRLYWYRQTLGQGPEFLTYFQNEAQLEKSRLLSDRFSAERPKGSFSTLEIQRTEQGDSAMYLCASSLVDGGANSPLHFGNGTRLTVT.

The CDR3 region is CASSSTGIGTGWEKETQYF. The J gene is TRBJ2-5, the V gene TRBV28; TCRdb's D gene call, TRBD1, goes unchecked for lack of DNA. CDR1 is MDHEN, CDR2 SYDVKM, per germline. This CDR3 comprises 19 residues.

The chain employs TRBV29-1 and TRBJ2-3; TCRdb selects TRBD1, and the lack of DNA leaves this call unchecked. CDR1 is SQVTM and CDR2 is ANQGSEA in the germline V gene. This CDR3 has 15 amino acids. The CDR3 region is CSVESTGVSTDTQYF.

The chain recombines TRBV29-1 with TRBJ2-1; checking the TCRdb D call of TRBD1 is not possible without DNA. Germline V gene lookup returns CDR1 SQVTM and CDR2 ANQGSEA. This CDR3 has 15 amino acids. CDR3 protein: CSVEEGRPPGNEQFF.